Presented here are 4 T cell receptor beta chains from one specimen sequenced in a study of T-cell reconstitution after alpha-beta-depleted transplantation in children. Unique molecular identifiers were built into the TCRbeta library. MiXCR, applied by TCRdb to the PCR reads, yields one record per CDR3 protein. This table has 200,000 or so distinct CDR3 sequences, roughly 6.3% appearing once. The source material was PBMCs, sampled before TCRalphabeta/CD19-depleted stem cell transplant. All receptors come from a girl under three years old with combined immunodeficiency, due to receive a stem cell transplant.

The chain employs TRBV5-1 and TRBJ1-2, with a possible D match to TRBD1 (5 bases). Between the trimmed V and J ends, which lost 4 bases and 3 bases, there was a span of 13 bases. The CDR3 loop spans 14 amino acids. Germline V gene data show CDR1 as SGHRS and CDR2 as YFSETQ. CDR3 nucleotides: TGCGCCAGCAGCCCCAGTGGGGGGGACTATGGCTACACCTTC. As protein: CASSPSGGDYGYTF.

This clonotype was detected many times. This chain links TRBV14 with TRBJ1-1; D is uncertain. V dropped 1 base and J dropped 1 base, with 10 bases sitting between them. Per the germline V gene, CDR1 is SGHDN and CDR2 is FVKESK. This CDR3 has 15 residues. CDR3 region: CASSQVRAENTEAFF. The CDR3 DNA reads as TGTGCCAGCAGCCAAGTTAGGGCAGAGAACACTGAAGCTTTCTTT.

This clonotype appeared many times. The rearrangement links TRBV6-2 or TRBV6-3 to TRBJ2-1; no clear D gene. The CDR3 runs 12 residues. The germline gives CDR1 MNHEY, CDR2 SVGEGT. V lost 0 bases and J lost 3, with 0 bases in between. CDR3 amino acids: CASSYSYNEQFF. CDR3 coding DNA: TGTGCCAGCAGTTACTCCTACAATGAGCAGTTCTTC.

In its sample, this clonotype was seen many times. The chain combines TRBV7-6 with TRBJ2-1, with TRBD2 matching over 7 bases. The CDR3 runs to 14 residues. CDR1 and CDR2 (germline): SGHVS, FNYEAQ. The ends lost 5 bases at V and 8 bases at J; junction bases unmatched: 9. CDR3 region: CASSIRTRVDEQFF. CDR3 in DNA: TGTGCCAGCAGCATACGGACTAGGGTCGATGAGCAGTTCTTC.